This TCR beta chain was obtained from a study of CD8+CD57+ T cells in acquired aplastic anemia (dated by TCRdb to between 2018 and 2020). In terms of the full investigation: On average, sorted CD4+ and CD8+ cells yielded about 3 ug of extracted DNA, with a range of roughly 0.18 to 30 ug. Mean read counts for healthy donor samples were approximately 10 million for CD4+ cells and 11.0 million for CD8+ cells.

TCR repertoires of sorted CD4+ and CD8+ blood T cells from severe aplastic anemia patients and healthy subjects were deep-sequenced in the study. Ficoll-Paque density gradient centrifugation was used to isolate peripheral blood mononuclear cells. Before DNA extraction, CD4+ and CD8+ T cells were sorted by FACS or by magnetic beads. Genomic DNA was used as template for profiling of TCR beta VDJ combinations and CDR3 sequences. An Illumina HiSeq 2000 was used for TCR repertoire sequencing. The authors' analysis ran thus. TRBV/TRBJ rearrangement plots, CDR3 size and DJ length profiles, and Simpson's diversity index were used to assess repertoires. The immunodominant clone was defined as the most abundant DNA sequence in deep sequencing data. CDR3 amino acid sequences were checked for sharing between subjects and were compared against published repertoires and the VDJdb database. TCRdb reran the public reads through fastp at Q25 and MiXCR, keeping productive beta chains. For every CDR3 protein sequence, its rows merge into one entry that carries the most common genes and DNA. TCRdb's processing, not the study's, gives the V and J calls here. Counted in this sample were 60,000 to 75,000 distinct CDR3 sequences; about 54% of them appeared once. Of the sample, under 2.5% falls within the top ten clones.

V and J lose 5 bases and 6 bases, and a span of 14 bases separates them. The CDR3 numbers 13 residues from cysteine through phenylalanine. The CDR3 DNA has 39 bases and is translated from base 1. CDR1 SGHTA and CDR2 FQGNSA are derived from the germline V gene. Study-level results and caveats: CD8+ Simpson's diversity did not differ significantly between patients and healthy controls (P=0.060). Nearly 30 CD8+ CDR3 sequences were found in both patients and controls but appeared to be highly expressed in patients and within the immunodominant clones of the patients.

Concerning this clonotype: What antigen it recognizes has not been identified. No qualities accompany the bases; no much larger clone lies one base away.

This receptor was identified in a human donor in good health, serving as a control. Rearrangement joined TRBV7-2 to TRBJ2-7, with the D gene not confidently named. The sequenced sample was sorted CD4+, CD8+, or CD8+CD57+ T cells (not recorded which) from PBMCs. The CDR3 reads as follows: CASSTGPVGEQYF. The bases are TGTGCCAGCAGCACTGGGCCCGTCGGCGAGCAGTACTTC. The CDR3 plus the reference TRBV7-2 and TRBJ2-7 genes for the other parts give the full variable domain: GAGVSQSPSNKVTEKGKDVELRCDPISGHTALYWYRQSLGQGLEFLIYFQGNSAPDKSGLPSDRFSAERTGGSVSTLTIQRTQQEDSAVYLCASSTGPVGEQYFGPGTRLTVT.